A single sample gave rise to the 15 T cell receptor beta chains below, sequenced in a study of identical twins listed by TCRdb under 2016. The library was produced with 5' RACE. The listed sequencing device is Illumina HiSeq 2000. TCRdb redid the processing of the public reads, applying fastp at Q25 and MiXCR, and retained in-frame beta chains. Identical CDR3 proteins give one entry, which carries the most common genes and DNA. The sample table contains under 1 million distinct CDR3 sequences; only one count was recorded for more than 9% of them. In total, the top ten clones hold around 1.5% of the sample. In addition, the sample was reused for a study of yellow fever vaccine responses in identical twins.

The sample comprised PBMCs. The source of these receptors is a woman aged 18-29 years in good health.

This clonotype was detected only a few times. The rearrangement uses TRBV20-1 and TRBJ1-5; TRBD1 agrees at 9 bases. The CDR3 is made up of 13 amino acids. The V gene's germline CDR1 is DFQATT and CDR2 SNEGSKA (reference sequence). Trimming took 4 bases from V and 5 from J; bases not matched to a gene: 3. The CDR3 region is CSATGQGDQPQHF. CDR3 nucleotide sequence: TGCAGTGCTACGGGACAGGGAGATCAGCCCCAGCATTTT.

The chain is built from TRBV29-1 and TRBJ2-3; no firm D call. Germline lookup yields CDR1 SQVTM and CDR2 ANQGSEA. V was pared by 4 bases and J by 4 bases, with 9 bases between. CDR3 length: 12 residues. DNA of the CDR3: TGCAGCGTTGCCGGCCCTCCAGATACGCAGTATTTT. Amino acid sequence: CSVAGPPDTQYF.

This clonotype was observed a few times. The J gene is TRBJ2-1, the V gene TRBV15; TRBD2 agrees at 13 bases. The V gene end was trimmed by 5 bases and the J gene end by 0 bases; junction bases not matched to a gene: 4. This CDR3 region has 17 residues. Germline V gene sequence: CDR1 LNHNV, CDR2 YYDKDF (reference sequence). The CDR3 DNA reads as TGTGCCACCAGCTCCACTAGCGGGGGGGACTCCTACAATGAGCAGTTCTTC. Translated, it gives CATSSTSGGDSYNEQFF.

J is TRBJ1-6 and V is TRBV20-1; 7 nucleotides agree with TRBD1. Germline assignment: CDR1 DFQATT and CDR2 SNEGSKA (reference sequence). This CDR3 spans 13 amino acids. Germline trimming cut 1 base from V and 11 bases from J; bases unmatched to any gene: 5. For the CDR3, the DNA is TGCAGTGCTAGAGGCAGGGGGGGTGCACCCCTCCACTTT. Protein: CSARGRGGAPLHF.

This clonotype was observed a few times. The chain joins TRBV7-9 to TRBJ2-3; D call uncertain. CDR1 and CDR2 (germline): SEHNR, FQNEAQ (reference sequence). There are 12 residues in the CDR3. Trimming pared 0 bases from V and 7 bases from J, leaving 5 bases between. The DNA of the CDR3 is TGTGCCAGCAGCTTAGCGCGTTATACGCAGTATTTT. This gives the protein CASSLARYTQYF.

This clonotype was seen a few times. The V call is TRBV6-1, the J call TRBJ2-2, with D possibly being TRBD2 (6 bases). Trimming shortened V by 7 bases and J by 4 bases, and 13 bases separated the two germline ends. This CDR3 is built from 14 residues. Looked up from germline, CDR1 is MNHNS and CDR2 is SASEGT. CDR3 loop: CASNREWGTGELFF. The DNA for the CDR3 is TGTGCCAGCAACCGGGAGTGGGGCACCGGGGAGCTGTTTTTT.

This clonotype occurred a few times. The genes are TRBV3-1 and TRBJ2-1, with D uncertain. The CDR3 totals 14 residues. With 0 bases removed from V and 6 bases from J, the gap between germline ends came to 9 bases. CDR1 is LGHDT, CDR2 YNNKEL, per germline (reference sequence). The CDR3 loop is CASSQDPGGNEQFF. CDR3 nucleotides: TGTGCCAGCAGCCAAGATCCTGGCGGCAATGAGCAGTTCTTC.

This clonotype was counted a few times. This CDR3 reads CASRTGQDSYNEQFF. The CDR3, as DNA: TGTGCCAGCAGAACGGGACAGGACTCCTACAATGAGCAGTTCTTC. The chain employs TRBV12-3 or TRBV12-4 and TRBJ2-1, with 8 bases matching TRBD1. The CDR3 has 15 residues. J was trimmed by 0 bases and V by 6 bases; bases with no gene match: 4.

V and J are TRBV3-1 and TRBJ1-5; no definite D call. Per germline, CDR1 LGHDT and CDR2 YNNKEL (reference sequence). This CDR3 contains 12 residues. V gave up 1 base and J gave up 11 bases, with 9 bases separating them. CDR3 region: CASSQGGYTQHF. DNA for the CDR3: TGTGCCAGCAGCCAAGGCGGGTATACCCAGCATTTT.

The sample holds many counts of this clonotype. J is TRBJ2-2 and V is TRBV12-3 or TRBV12-4, with D unresolved. The CDR3 runs to 14 residues. The V gene lost 3 bases and the J gene lost 1 base, with 6 bases spanning the gap. The CDR3 nucleotides read TGTGCCAGCAGTTTTTGGCAGAACACCGGGGAGCTGTTTTTT. It codes for CASSFWQNTGELFF.

This clonotype occurred many times. The CDR3 nucleotides read TGTGCCAGCTCACCACCGGGACTAGCGGGTCCCCACAATGAGCAGTTCTTC. Amino acids: CASSPPGLAGPHNEQFF. The chain employs TRBV18 and TRBJ2-1, with 12 bases fitting TRBD2. The CDR3 consists of 17 residues. The germline V gene has CDR1 KGHSH and CDR2 LQKENI. Trimming took 0 bases from V and 5 from J; bases not matched to a gene: 5.

The chain links TRBV4-2 to TRBJ1-1; D is unresolved. V shed 0 bases and J shed 1 base, with 9 bases lying between them. The CDR3 runs 15 residues. The germline V gene encodes CDR1 LGHNA and CDR2 YNFKEQ. In DNA, the CDR3 is TGTGCCAGCAGCCAAGACCGGGTAGAGAACACTGAAGCTTTCTTT. Translating it yields CASSQDRVENTEAFF.

This clonotype was picked up many times. The chain joins TRBV25-1 to TRBJ2-2; TRBD1 might be the D (6 bases). This CDR3 spans 18 amino acids. Trimming removed 1 base from V and 6 bases from J, with 21 bases in between. Germline V gene data show CDR1 as MGHDK and CDR2 as SYGVNS. This CDR3 reads CASSELGRGSLWAGELFF. CDR3 bases: TGTGCCAGCAGTGAATTGGGCAGGGGAAGTTTGTGGGCCGGGGAGCTGTTTTTT.

This clonotype was counted many times. CDR3 protein: CASSQDKMGLADPFF. The CDR3 coding sequence is TGCGCCAGCAGCCAAGATAAGATGGGACTAGCGGATCCGTTCTTC. The chain uses TRBV4-1 and TRBJ2-1; 11 bases match TRBD2. The V gene end was trimmed by 0 bases and the J gene end by 15 bases; junction bases not matched to a gene: 10. The V gene's germline CDR1 is MGHRA and CDR2 YSYEKL. The CDR3 is made up of 15 amino acids.

The table lists this clonotype with many counts. V gene TRBV3-1 combines with J gene TRBJ2-1; 7 bases align to TRBD1. V shed 4 bases and J 4 bases; nucleotides not matched to a gene: 16. The germline V gene has CDR1 LGHDT and CDR2 YNNKEL (reference sequence). This CDR3 spans 18 amino acids. CDR3 sequence reads: CASSPTLTGATWYNEQFF. CDR3 in DNA: TGTGCCAGCAGCCCCACCCTCACAGGGGCGACATGGTACAATGAGCAGTTCTTC.